The 2 T cell receptor beta chains given below trace back to one sample, sequenced in a study of T cell responses to AZD1222 COVID-19 vaccine. Using immunoSEQ multiplex PCR, the repertoire was profiled, and TCRdb retains in-frame clones only, with some absent. The table lists some 200,000 clones, roughly nine tenths of them singletons. The source was peripheral blood, collected 28 days after the second AZD1222 dose. All receptors come from an adult who received the AZD1222 COVID-19 vaccine.

The chain carries TRBV2 and TRBJ1-4; D is ambiguous. The CDR3 contains 15 residues. With 6 bases removed from V and 3 bases from J, the gap between germline ends came to 14 bases. Looked up from germline, CDR1 is SNHLY and CDR2 is FYNNEI. CDR3 sequence reads: CASSALWGSNEKLFF. DNA for the CDR3: TGTGCCAGCAGCGCTCTTTGGGGTTCTAATGAAAAACTGTTTTTT.

The J gene is TRBJ1-3, the V gene TRBV11-2; no reliable D call. V dropped 3 bases and J dropped 2 bases, with 8 bases sitting between them. Germline V gene lookup returns CDR1 SGHAT and CDR2 FQNNGV. The length of the CDR3 is 14 residues. The chain's CDR3 is CASSFPGTGNTIYF. In nucleotides, the CDR3 is TGTGCCAGCAGCTTTCCGGGAACTGGAAACACCATATATTTT. The whole variable domain, remainder taken from reference TRBV11-2 and TRBJ1-3, is EAGVAQSPRYKIIEKRQSVAFWCNPISGHATLYWYQQILGQGPKLLIQFQNNGVVDDSQLPKDRFSAERLKGVDSTLKIQPAKLEDSAVYLCASSFPGTGNTIYFGEGSWLTVV.